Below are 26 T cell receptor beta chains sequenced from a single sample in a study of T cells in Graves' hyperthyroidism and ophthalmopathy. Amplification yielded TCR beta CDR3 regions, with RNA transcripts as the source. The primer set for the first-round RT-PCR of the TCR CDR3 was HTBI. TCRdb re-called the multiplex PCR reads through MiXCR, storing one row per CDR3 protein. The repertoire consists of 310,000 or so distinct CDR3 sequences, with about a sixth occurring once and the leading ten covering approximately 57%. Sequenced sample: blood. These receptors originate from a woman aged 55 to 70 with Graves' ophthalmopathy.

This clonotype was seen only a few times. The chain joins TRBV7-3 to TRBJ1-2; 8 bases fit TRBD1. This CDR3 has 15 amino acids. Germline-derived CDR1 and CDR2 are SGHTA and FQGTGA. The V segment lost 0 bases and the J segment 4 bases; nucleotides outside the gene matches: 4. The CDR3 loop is CASSLTTGGIYGYTF. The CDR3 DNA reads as TGTGCCAGCAGCTTAACTACAGGGGGAATCTATGGCTACACCTTC.

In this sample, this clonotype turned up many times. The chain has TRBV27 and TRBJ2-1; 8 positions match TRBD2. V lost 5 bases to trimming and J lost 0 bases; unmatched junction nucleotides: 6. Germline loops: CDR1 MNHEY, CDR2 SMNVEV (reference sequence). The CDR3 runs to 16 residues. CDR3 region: CASSRTSGNSYNEQFF. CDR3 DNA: TGTGCCAGCAGTAGAACTAGCGGAAACTCCTACAATGAGCAGTTCTTC.

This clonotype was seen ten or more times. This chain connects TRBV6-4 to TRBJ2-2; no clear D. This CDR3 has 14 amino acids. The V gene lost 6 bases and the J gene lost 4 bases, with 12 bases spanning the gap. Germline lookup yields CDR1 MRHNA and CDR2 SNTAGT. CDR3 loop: CASRPLTTTGELFF. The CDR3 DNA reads TGTGCCAGCAGACCCTTAACTACCACCGGGGAGCTGTTTTTT.

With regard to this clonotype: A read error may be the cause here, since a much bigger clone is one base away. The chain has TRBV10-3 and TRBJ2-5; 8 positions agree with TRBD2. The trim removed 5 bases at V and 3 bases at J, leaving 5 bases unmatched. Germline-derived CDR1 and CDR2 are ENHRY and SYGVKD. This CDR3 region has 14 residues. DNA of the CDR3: TGTGCCATCAGTACGACTAGCGTAGAAGAGACCCAGTACTTC. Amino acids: CAISTTSVEETQYF.

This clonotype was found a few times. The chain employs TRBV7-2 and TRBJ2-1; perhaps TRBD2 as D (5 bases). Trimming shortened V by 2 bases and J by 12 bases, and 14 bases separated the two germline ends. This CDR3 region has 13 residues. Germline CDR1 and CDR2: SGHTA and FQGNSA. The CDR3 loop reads CASSLYTEVGQFF. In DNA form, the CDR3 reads TGTGCCAGCAGCTTATATACGGAGGTGGGGCAGTTCTTC.

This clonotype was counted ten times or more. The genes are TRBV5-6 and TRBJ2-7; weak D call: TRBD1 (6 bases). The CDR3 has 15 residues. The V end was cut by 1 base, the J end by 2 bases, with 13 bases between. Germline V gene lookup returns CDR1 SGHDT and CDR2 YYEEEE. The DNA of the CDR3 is TGTGCCAGCAGCTTGACCCAGGGGATGGCCTACGAGCAGTACTTC. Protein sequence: CASSLTQGMAYEQYF. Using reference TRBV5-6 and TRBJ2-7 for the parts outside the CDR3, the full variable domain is DAGVTQSPTHLIKTRGQQVTLRCSPKSGHDTVSWYQQALGQGPQFIFQYYEEEERQRGNFPDRFSGHQFPNYSSELNVNALLLGDSALYLCASSLTQGMAYEQYFGPGTRLTVT.

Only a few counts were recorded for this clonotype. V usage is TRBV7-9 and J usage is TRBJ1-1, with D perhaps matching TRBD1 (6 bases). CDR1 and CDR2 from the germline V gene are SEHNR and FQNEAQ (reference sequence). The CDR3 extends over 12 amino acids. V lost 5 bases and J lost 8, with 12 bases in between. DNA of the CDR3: TGTGCCAGCAGCATTAGGACAGACGAAGCTTTCTTT. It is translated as CASSIRTDEAFF.

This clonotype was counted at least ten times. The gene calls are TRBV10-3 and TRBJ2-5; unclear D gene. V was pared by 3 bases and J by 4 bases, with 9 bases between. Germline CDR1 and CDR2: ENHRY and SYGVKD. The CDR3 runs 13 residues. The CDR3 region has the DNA TGTGCCATCAGTGATGGCAGTGCAGAGACCCAGTACTTC. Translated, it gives CAISDGSAETQYF.

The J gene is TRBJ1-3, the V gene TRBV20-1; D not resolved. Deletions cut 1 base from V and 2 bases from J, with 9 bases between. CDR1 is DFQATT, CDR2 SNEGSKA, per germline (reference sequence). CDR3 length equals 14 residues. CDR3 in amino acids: CSARVFGAGNTIYF. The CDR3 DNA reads TGCAGTGCTAGAGTTTTCGGGGCTGGAAACACCATATATTTT.

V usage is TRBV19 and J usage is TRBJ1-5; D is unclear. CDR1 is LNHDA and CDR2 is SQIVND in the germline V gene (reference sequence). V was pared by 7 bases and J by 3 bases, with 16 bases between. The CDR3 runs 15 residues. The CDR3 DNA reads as TGTGCCAGTAAGATTCGTCGGGAACCCAATCAGCCCCAGCATTTT. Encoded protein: CASKIRREPNQPQHF. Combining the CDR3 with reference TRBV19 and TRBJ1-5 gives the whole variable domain DGGITQSPKYLFRKEGQNVTLSCEQNLNHDAMYWYRQDPGQGLRLIYYSQIVNDFQKGDIAEGYSVSREKKESFPLTVTSAQKNPTAFYLCASKIRREPNQPQHFGDGTRLSIL.

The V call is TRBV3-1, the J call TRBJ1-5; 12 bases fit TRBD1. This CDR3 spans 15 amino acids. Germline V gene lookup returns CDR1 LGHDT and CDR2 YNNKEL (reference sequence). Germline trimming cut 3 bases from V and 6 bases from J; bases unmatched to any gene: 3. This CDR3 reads CASSHGTGGSQPQHF. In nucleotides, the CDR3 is TGTGCCAGCAGCCATGGGACAGGGGGCTCTCAGCCCCAGCATTTT.

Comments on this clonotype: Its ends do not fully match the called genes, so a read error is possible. The CDR3 DNA reads as TGTGCCAGCAGTTTACTACCCGGGACTAGCGGGAACTCCGGGGAGCTGTTTTTT. Translated: CASSLLPGTSGNSGELFF. V usage is TRBV28 and J usage is TRBJ2-2, with 13 nucleotides matching TRBD2. The CDR3 loop spans 18 amino acids. Looked up from germline, CDR1 is MDHEN and CDR2 is SYDVKM. Variable domain in full (rest from reference TRBV28 and TRBJ2-2): DVKVTQSSRYLVKRTGEKVFLECVQDMDHENMFWYRQDPGLGLRLIYFSYDVKMKEKGDIPEGYSVSREKKERFSLILESASTNQTSMYLCASSLLPGTSGNSGELFFGEGSRLTVL.

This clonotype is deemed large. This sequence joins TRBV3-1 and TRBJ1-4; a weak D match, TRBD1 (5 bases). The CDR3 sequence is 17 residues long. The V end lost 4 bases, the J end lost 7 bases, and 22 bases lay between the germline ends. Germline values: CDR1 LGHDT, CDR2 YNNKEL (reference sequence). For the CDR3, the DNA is TGTGCCAGCAGCCGCTTGCCGGGACTCAGCTTGGCTGAAAAACTGTTTTTT. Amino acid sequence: CASSRLPGLSLAEKLFF. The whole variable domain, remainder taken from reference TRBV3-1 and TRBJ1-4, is DTAVSQTPKYLVTQMGNDKSIKCEQNLGHDTMYWYKQDSKKFLKIMFSYNNKELIINETVPNRFSPKSPDKAHLNLHINSLELGDSAVYFCASSRLPGLSLAEKLFFGSGTQLSVL.

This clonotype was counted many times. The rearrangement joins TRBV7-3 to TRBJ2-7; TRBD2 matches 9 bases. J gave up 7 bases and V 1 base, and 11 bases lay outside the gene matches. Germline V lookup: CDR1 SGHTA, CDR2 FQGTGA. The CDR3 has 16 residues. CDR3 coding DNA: TGTGCCAGCAGCTTAATGGCTAGCGGGAACGCGGGGGAGCAGTACTTC. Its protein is CASSLMASGNAGEQYF.

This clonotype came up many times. The CDR3 sequence is CASSLQDRNEKLFF. CDR3 nucleotide sequence: TGTGCCAGCAGCCTACAGGACCGTAATGAAAAACTGTTTTTT. The chain has TRBV3-1 and TRBJ1-4; D is perhaps TRBD1 (5 bases). The V end lost 4 bases, the J end lost 4 bases, and 10 bases lay between the germline ends. This CDR3 is 14 amino acids long. CDR1 and CDR2 (germline): LGHDT, YNNKEL (reference sequence).

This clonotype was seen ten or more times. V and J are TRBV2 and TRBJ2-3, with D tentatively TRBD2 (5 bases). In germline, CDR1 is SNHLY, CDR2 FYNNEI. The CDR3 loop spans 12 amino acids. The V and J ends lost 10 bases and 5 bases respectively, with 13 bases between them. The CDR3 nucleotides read TGTGCCACCGGTGGCGGGCTAGATACGCAGTATTTT. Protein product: CATGGGLDTQYF. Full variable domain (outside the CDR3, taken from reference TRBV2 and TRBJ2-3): EPEVTQTPSHQVTQMGQEVILRCVPISNHLYFYWYRQILGQKVEFLVSFYNNEISEKSEIFDDQFSVERPDGSNFTLKIRSTKLEDSAMYFCATGGGLDTQYFGPGTRLTVL.

The CDR3 nucleotides read TGTGCCAGCAGCCAAGACTCGTATTACAATGAGCAGTTCTTC. Translation: CASSQDSYYNEQFF. This chain connects TRBV3-1 to TRBJ2-1; D is uncertain. V dropped 0 bases and J dropped 4 bases, with 7 bases sitting between them. Germline V lookup: CDR1 LGHDT, CDR2 YNNKEL (reference sequence). The CDR3 is made up of 14 amino acids.

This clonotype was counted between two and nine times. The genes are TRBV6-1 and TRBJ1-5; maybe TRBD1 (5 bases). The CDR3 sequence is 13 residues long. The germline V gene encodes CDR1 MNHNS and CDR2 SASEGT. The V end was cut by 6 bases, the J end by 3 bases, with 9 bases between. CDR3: CASSRDYNQPQHF. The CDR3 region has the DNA TGTGCCAGCAGCCGGGACTACAATCAGCCCCAGCATTTT.

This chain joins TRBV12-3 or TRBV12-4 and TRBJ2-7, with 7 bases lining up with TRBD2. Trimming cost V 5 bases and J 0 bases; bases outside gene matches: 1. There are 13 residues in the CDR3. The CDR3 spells CASSTSVSYEQYF. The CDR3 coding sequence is TGTGCCAGCAGTACTAGCGTCTCCTACGAGCAGTACTTC.

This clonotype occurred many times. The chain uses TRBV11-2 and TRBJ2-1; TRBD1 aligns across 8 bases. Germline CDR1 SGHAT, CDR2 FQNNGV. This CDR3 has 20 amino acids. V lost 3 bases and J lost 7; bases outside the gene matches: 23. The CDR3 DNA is TGTGCCAGCAGCTTCTGGCAACCGACGATACGGCAGGGGGCTAGGAATGAGCAGTTCTTC. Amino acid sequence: CASSFWQPTIRQGARNEQFF.

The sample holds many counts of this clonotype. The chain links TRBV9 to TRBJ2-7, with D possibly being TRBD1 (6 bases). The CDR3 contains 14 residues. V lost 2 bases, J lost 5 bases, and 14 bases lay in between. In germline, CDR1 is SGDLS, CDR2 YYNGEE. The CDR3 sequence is CASSVTGLADEQYF. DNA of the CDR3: TGTGCCAGCAGCGTCACAGGGCTGGCCGACGAGCAGTACTTC.

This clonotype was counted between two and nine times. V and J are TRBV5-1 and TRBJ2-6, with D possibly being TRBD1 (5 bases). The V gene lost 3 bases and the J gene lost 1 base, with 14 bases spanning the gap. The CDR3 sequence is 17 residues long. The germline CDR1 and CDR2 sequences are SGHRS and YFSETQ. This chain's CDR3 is CASSSFTQGSGANVLTF. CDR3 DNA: TGCGCCAGCAGCTCGTTCACGCAGGGTTCTGGGGCCAACGTCCTGACTTTC.

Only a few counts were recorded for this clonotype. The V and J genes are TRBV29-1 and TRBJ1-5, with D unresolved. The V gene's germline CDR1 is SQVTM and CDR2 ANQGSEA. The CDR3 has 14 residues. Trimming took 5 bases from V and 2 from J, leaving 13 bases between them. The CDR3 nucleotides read TGCAGCGTTAAGCTCGGAACTGGCAATCAGCCCCAGCATTTT. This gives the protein CSVKLGTGNQPQHF. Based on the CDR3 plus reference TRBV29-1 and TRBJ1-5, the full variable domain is SAVISQKPSRDICQRGTSLTIQCQVDSQVTMMFWYRQQPGQSLTLIATANQGSEATYESGFVIDKFPISRPNLTFSTLTVSNMSPEDSSIYLCSVKLGTGNQPQHFGDGTRLSIL.

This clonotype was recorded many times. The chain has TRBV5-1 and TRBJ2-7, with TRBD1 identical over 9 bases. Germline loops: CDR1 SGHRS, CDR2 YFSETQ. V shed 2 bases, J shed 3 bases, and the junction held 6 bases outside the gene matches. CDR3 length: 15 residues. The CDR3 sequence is CASSFGQGSLYEQYF. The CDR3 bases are TGCGCCAGCAGCTTTGGACAGGGGAGTCTCTACGAGCAGTACTTC.

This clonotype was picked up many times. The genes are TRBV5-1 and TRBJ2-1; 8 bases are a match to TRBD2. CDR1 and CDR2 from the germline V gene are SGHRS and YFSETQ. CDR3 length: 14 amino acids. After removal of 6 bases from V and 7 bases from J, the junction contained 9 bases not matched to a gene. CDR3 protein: CASIETGGGNEQFF. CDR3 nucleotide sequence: TGCGCCAGCATTGAGACGGGAGGGGGAAATGAGCAGTTCTTC.

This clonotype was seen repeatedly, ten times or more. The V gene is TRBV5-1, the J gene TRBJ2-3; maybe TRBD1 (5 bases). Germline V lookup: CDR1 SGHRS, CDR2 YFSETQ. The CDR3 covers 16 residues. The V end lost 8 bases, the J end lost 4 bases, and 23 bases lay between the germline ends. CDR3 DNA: TGCGCCAGTGCCCTAGGGGCATTATCTGTTTCAGATACGCAGTATTTT. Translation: CASALGALSVSDTQYF.